Below are 16 T cell receptor beta chains sequenced from a single sample in a study of PD-L1 blockade in urothelial cancer. Some clones are missing from TCRdb's copy, which holds only in-frame ones; the method was immunoSEQ multiplex PCR. The sample yields 45,000 to 50,000 clones, about four fifths seen once. The time point denotes: pretreatment peripheral blood. The sample in question was PBMCs, obtained around atezolizumab (anti-PD-L1) treatment. The receptors derive from a man in his 70s with urothelial cancer.

J is TRBJ2-3 and V is TRBV28; TRBD1 matches at 9 bases. The germline V gene has CDR1 MDHEN and CDR2 SYDVKM. CDR3 length: 15 residues. The V gene end was trimmed by 5 bases and the J gene end by 3 bases; junction bases not matched to a gene: 6. The CDR3 sequence: CASSGPGTGTDTQYF. CDR3 nucleotides: TGTGCCAGCAGTGGTCCCGGGACAGGGACAGATACGCAGTATTTT.

The chain has TRBV5-1 and TRBJ2-7, with 7 bases aligning to TRBD2. V gave up 2 bases and J gave up 4 bases; unmatched junction bases: 3. Germline CDR1 reads SGHRS; CDR2 reads YFSETQ. CDR3 length equals 13 residues. For the CDR3, the DNA is TGCGCCAGCAGCTTCGGGACTAAATACGAGCAGTACTTC. It codes for CASSFGTKYEQYF.

The rearrangement joins TRBV28 to TRBJ1-2; no reliable D call. The germline V gene has CDR1 MDHEN and CDR2 SYDVKM. This CDR3 comprises 12 residues. V gave up 6 bases and J gave up 3 bases, with 8 bases separating them. CDR3 nucleotide sequence: TGTGCCAGCAGGCCGGAGCACTATGGCTACACCTTC. Encoded protein: CASRPEHYGYTF.

The rearrangement uses TRBV27 and TRBJ2-5; 7 positions agree with TRBD2. Trimming took 0 bases from V and 7 from J; bases not matched to a gene: 8. The CDR3 consists of 15 residues. The germline CDR1 and CDR2 sequences are MNHEY and SMNVEV (reference sequence). The DNA for the CDR3 is TGTGCCAGCAGTTTATCTGGGACTATTGGGCTGACCCAGTACTTC. Its protein is CASSLSGTIGLTQYF.

The V gene is TRBV5-1, the J gene TRBJ1-1; no clear D. The V gene's germline CDR1 is SGHRS and CDR2 YFSETQ. The CDR3 totals 14 residues. Trimming took off 2 bases at V and 0 bases at J, with 8 bases between the two ends. The CDR3: CASSFSGMNTEAFF. CDR3 DNA sequence: TGCGCCAGCAGCTTCTCGGGAATGAACACTGAAGCTTTCTTT. Using reference TRBV5-1 and TRBJ1-1 for the parts outside the CDR3, the full variable domain is KAGVTQTPRYLIKTRGQQVTLSCSPISGHRSVSWYQQTPGQGLQFLFEYFSETQRNKGNFPGRFSGRQFSNSRSEMNVSTLELGDSALYLCASSFSGMNTEAFFGQGTRLTVV.

This chain connects TRBV15 to TRBJ2-5, with 8 positions matching TRBD2. The CDR3 loop spans 17 amino acids. The trim removed 3 bases at V and 1 base at J, leaving 10 bases unmatched. In germline, CDR1 is LNHNV, CDR2 YYDKDF (reference sequence). The CDR3 loop reads CATSRGNSGTFQETQYF. The CDR3 region has the DNA TGTGCCACCAGCAGGGGCAATAGCGGGACCTTCCAAGAGACCCAGTACTTC.

In its sample, this clone was seen once. V usage is TRBV4-1 and J usage is TRBJ2-4, with 12 bases aligning to TRBD2. Germline CDR1 is MGHRA and CDR2 is YSYEKL. This CDR3 has 19 residues. The ends lost 4 bases at V and 1 base at J; junction bases unmatched: 11. The CDR3 here is CASSRATSGSGRAKNIQYF. CDR3 coding DNA: TGCGCCAGCAGCCGGGCGACTAGCGGGAGCGGTCGGGCCAAAAACATTCAGTACTTC.

This rearrangement joins TRBV6-1 to TRBJ2-7; D may be TRBD2 (6 bases). Germline CDR1 is MNHNS and CDR2 is SASEGT. Trimming shortened V by 2 bases and J by 0 bases, and 14 bases separated the two germline ends. There are 16 residues in the CDR3. The CDR3 loop is CASSELLAASSYEQYF. Written as DNA, the CDR3 is TGTGCCAGCAGTGAATTACTAGCCGCCAGCTCCTACGAGCAGTACTTC.

This clone was observed once. The chain couples TRBV14 to TRBJ2-5; possibly TRBD2 for D (6 bases). Trimming took 4 bases from V and 0 from J, leaving 18 bases between them. This CDR3 region has 17 residues. Germline CDR1 is SGHDN and CDR2 is FVKESK. CDR3 DNA: TGTGCCAGCAGCCCCAAGGTGACGGGAGTGTACCAAGAGACCCAGTACTTC. Protein sequence: CASSPKVTGVYQETQYF.

In its sample, this clone was seen a few times. The chain has TRBV18 and TRBJ1-1, with TRBD1 matching 7 bases. Germline CDR1 is KGHSH and CDR2 is LQKENI. J was trimmed by 4 bases and V by 3 bases; bases with no gene match: 2. CDR3 length: 13 amino acids. As DNA, the CDR3 is TGTGCCAGCTCACCGACAGGGTTCACTGAAGCTTTCTTT. This sequence encodes CASSPTGFTEAFF.

V gene TRBV28 combines with J gene TRBJ2-5; D remains unclear. Trimming shortened V by 3 bases and J by 4 bases, and 3 bases separated the two germline ends. Germline V gene sequence: CDR1 MDHEN, CDR2 SYDVKM. The CDR3 has 11 amino acids. The CDR3 DNA sequence: TGTGCCAGCAGTTTCGGAGAGACCCAGTACTTC. The encoded protein is CASSFGETQYF.

The V call is TRBV27, the J call TRBJ2-7; 7 bases are a match to TRBD1. CDR1 MNHEY and CDR2 SMNVEV come from the germline V gene (reference sequence). There are 13 residues in the CDR3. V was clipped by 3 bases and J by 2 bases; unmatched bases: 1. Written as DNA, the CDR3 is TGTGCCAGCAGTTTGACAGGGACCTACGAGCAGTACTTC. Its protein is CASSLTGTYEQYF.

The chain recombines TRBV7-3 with TRBJ2-7, with D perhaps matching TRBD1 (5 bases). CDR3 size: 13 residues. Germline V gene lookup returns CDR1 SGHTA and CDR2 FQGTGA. The germline V and J ends were trimmed by 8 bases and 3 bases, with 14 bases remaining between them. CDR3 residues: CASAKVDNYEQYF. For the CDR3, the DNA is TGTGCCAGCGCAAAGGTGGACAACTACGAGCAGTACTTC.

The chain joins TRBV5-8 to TRBJ2-2; 8 nucleotides match TRBD1. J was trimmed by 7 bases and V by 0 bases; bases with no gene match: 5. Germline V gene sequence: CDR1 SGHTS, CDR2 YDEGEE. CDR3 length: 15 amino acids. The CDR3 is CASSLGTGPFGELFF. The CDR3 DNA sequence: TGTGCCAGCAGCTTGGGGACAGGGCCCTTCGGGGAGCTGTTTTTT.

This chain connects TRBV6-1 to TRBJ2-5; 8 positions match TRBD1. Gene TRBJ2-7 matches the end of the DNA better, so the J call may be wrong. There are 13 residues in the CDR3. The germline CDR1 and CDR2 sequences are MNHNS and SASEGT. The CDR3: CASSSGGLYEQYF. DNA of the CDR3: TGTGCCAGCTCATCAGGGGGCCTCTACGAGCAGTACTTC.

This rearrangement joins TRBV6-5 to TRBJ2-2; D perhaps matches TRBD2 (5 bases). Germline CDR1 and CDR2: MNHEY and SVGAGI. The CDR3 extends over 14 amino acids. Trimming shortened V by 6 bases and J by 6 bases, and 14 bases separated the two germline ends. The CDR3 loop reads CASRSGLPSGELFF. CDR3 nucleotides: TGTGCCAGCAGATCAGGACTGCCCTCCGGGGAGCTGTTTTTT.